The 17 T cell receptor beta chains presented below share a single source sample, sequenced in a study of blood T cell repertoires in COVID-19. Clones were read by immunoSEQ multiplex PCR, and TCRdb kept only the in-frame ones, dropping some. The sample has 150,000 to 200,000 clones, approximately 80% seen once. Sequenced: PBMCs or T cells enriched from blood (not recorded which). All receptors come from a man between 65 and 85 years old who had been exposed to COVID-19.

The chain joins TRBV19 to TRBJ1-2, with D perhaps TRBD1 (6 bases). The germline gives CDR1 LNHDA, CDR2 SQIVND (reference sequence). Trimming removed 8 bases at V and 7 bases at J, with 14 bases between. This CDR3 has 12 residues. CDR3 protein: CASHNTGSGYTF. CDR3 in DNA: TGTGCCAGTCACAATACAGGGAGTGGCTACACCTTC.

The chain joins TRBV5-1 to TRBJ2-1; D is undetermined. CDR1 is SGHRS, CDR2 YFSETQ, per germline. The CDR3 has 14 amino acids. With 2 bases removed from V and 9 bases from J, the gap between germline ends came to 15 bases. This CDR3 reads CASSFPDWNGEQFF. The CDR3 DNA reads as TGCGCCAGCAGCTTCCCTGACTGGAACGGTGAGCAGTTCTTC.

The rearrangement uses TRBV5-1 and TRBJ2-7, with a weak D call TRBD1 (5 bases). The V end lost 4 bases, the J end lost 0 bases, and 8 bases lay between the germline ends. The CDR3 loop spans 13 amino acids. The germline V gene encodes CDR1 SGHRS and CDR2 YFSETQ. CDR3 sequence reads: CASSPDTSYEQYF. CDR3 coding DNA: TGCGCCAGCAGCCCGGACACCTCCTACGAGCAGTACTTC. Variable domain in full (rest from reference TRBV5-1 and TRBJ2-7): KAGVTQTPRYLIKTRGQQVTLSCSPISGHRSVSWYQQTPGQGLQFLFEYFSETQRNKGNFPGRFSGRQFSNSRSEMNVSTLELGDSALYLCASSPDTSYEQYFGPGTRLTVT.

The chain recombines TRBV7-2 with TRBJ1-2, with D maybe TRBD1 (6 bases). Germline assignment: CDR1 SGHTA and CDR2 FQGNSA. Trimming took 7 bases from V and 5 from J, leaving 14 bases between them. There are 13 residues in the CDR3. CDR3 DNA sequence: TGTGCCAGCACTCTCGGGGGGCGGTATGGCTACACCTTC. Its translation is CASTLGGRYGYTF.

The chain employs TRBV19 and TRBJ2-5, with 7 bases aligning to TRBD1. CDR3 length: 16 amino acids. From germline, CDR1 is LNHDA and CDR2 SQIVND (reference sequence). V lost 5 bases to trimming and J lost 5 bases; unmatched junction nucleotides: 14. The CDR3 DNA follows: TGTGCCAGTAGTCTTACCTGGACAGGTCCGCAGGAGACCCAGTACTTC. This encodes CASSLTWTGPQETQYF.

The chain links TRBV5-1 to TRBJ1-1, with D perhaps TRBD1 (6 bases). Germline CDR1 reads SGHRS; CDR2 reads YFSETQ. Trimming pared 4 bases from V and 0 bases from J, leaving 16 bases between. The CDR3 spans 16 residues. The chain's CDR3 is CASSRTAGEMNTEAFF. The CDR3 nucleotides are TGCGCCAGCAGCCGGACCGCAGGGGAAATGAACACTGAAGCTTTCTTT.

This rearrangement joins TRBV18 to TRBJ2-7; tentatively, D is TRBD1 (5 bases). V was clipped by 1 base and J by 4 bases, with 20 bases between them. This CDR3 has 17 amino acids. CDR1 is KGHSH, CDR2 LQKENI, per germline. The CDR3 region is CASSPRNVSTGRYEQYF. The CDR3 DNA reads as TGTGCCAGCTCACCACGGAACGTTAGTACAGGTCGATACGAGCAGTACTTC.

The count of this clone is one. The rearrangement joins TRBV14 to TRBJ2-5; 7 nucleotides agree with TRBD1. CDR1 SGHDN and CDR2 FVKESK come from the germline V gene. J lost 1 base, V lost 2 bases, and 10 bases had no gene match. The CDR3 extends over 17 amino acids. For the CDR3, the DNA is TGTGCCAGCAGCCAACCCACCTTGACAGGGCTCCAAGAGACCCAGTACTTC. Amino acid sequence: CASSQPTLTGLQETQYF.

In nucleotides, the CDR3 is TGTGCCAGCAGCTTGCCGGGGTCACCTTCACCCCTCCACTTT. It yields the protein CASSLPGSPSPLHF. This chain links TRBV5-5 with TRBJ1-6; D uncertain. V was clipped by 1 base and J by 9 bases, with 11 bases between them. This CDR3 has 14 residues. Germline loops: CDR1 SGHKS, CDR2 YYEKEE (reference sequence).

The genes are TRBV5-1 and TRBJ2-5; TRBD1 aligns across 8 bases. This CDR3 is 14 amino acids long. Germline V lookup: CDR1 SGHRS, CDR2 YFSETQ. V lost 4 bases to trimming and J lost 5 bases; unmatched junction nucleotides: 7. The CDR3 loop is CASSVGQESETQYF. The CDR3, as DNA: TGCGCCAGCAGCGTGGGACAGGAGAGCGAGACCCAGTACTTC.

The chain joins TRBV23-1 to TRBJ1-5; D remains unclear. TRBV23-1 is annotated as an ORF whose role is uncertain. Between the trimmed V and J ends, which lost 0 bases and 5 bases, there was a span of 17 bases. There are 17 residues in the CDR3. In DNA, the CDR3 is TGCGCCAGCAGTCAATCGGCGAGTCGACATCACTATCAGCCCCAGCATTTT. It yields the protein CASSQSASRHHYQPQHF.

Written as DNA, the CDR3 is TGTGCCAGCAGTTCCCAGGGGTTGGGGTATGGCTACACCTTC. Its protein is CASSSQGLGYGYTF. The chain links TRBV28 to TRBJ1-2, with D possibly matching TRBD1 (6 bases). V shed 4 bases and J shed 5 bases, with 14 bases lying between them. This CDR3 spans 14 amino acids. Per the germline V gene, CDR1 is MDHEN and CDR2 is SYDVKM.

The chain joins TRBV7-2 to TRBJ1-2, with D possibly being TRBD1 (6 bases). This CDR3 region has 15 residues. Germline V gene data show CDR1 as SGHTA and CDR2 as FQGNSA. Deletions cut 4 bases from V and 4 bases from J, with 16 bases between. CDR3 sequence: CASSSRGSGFYGYTF. CDR3 DNA sequence: TGTGCCAGCAGCTCTAGGGGGTCTGGGTTCTATGGCTACACCTTC.

Within the sample, this clone is medium-sized. The germline gene is not matched at one end of the junction; a read error may be the cause. This rearrangement joins TRBV27 to TRBJ2-1; tentative D call: TRBD2 (5 bases). The CDR3 contains 17 residues. In germline, CDR1 is MNHEY, CDR2 SMNVEV (reference sequence). This CDR3 reads CASSLSSASGSYNEQFF. The CDR3 bases are TGTGCCAGCAGTCTATCCTCTGCAAGCGGTAGCTACAATGAGCAGTTCTTC.

This clone showed up just once. The chain uses TRBV7-2 and TRBJ2-5; maybe TRBD2 (7 bases). Germline assignment: CDR1 SGHTA and CDR2 FQGNSA. The CDR3 is 14 amino acids. V dropped 5 bases and J dropped 1 base, with 11 bases sitting between them. The CDR3 DNA reads as TGTGCCAGCAGCCATGGGGGGGCCCAAGAGACCCAGTACTTC. Its protein is CASSHGGAQETQYF.

The chain employs TRBV18 and TRBJ2-7; weak D call: TRBD1 (7 bases). Trimming pared 0 bases from V and 6 bases from J, leaving 15 bases between. CDR3 length: 15 amino acids. Germline V CDR1 and CDR2: KGHSH, LQKENI. The CDR3 spells CASSPPAGGSLEQYF. Here the CDR3 DNA reads TGTGCCAGCTCACCACCGGCAGGGGGGTCGCTCGAGCAGTACTTC.

This clone occurred once. The CDR3 sequence: CASSLGDSSGANVLTF. The DNA for the CDR3 is TGTGCCAGCAGTTTGGGGGACAGCTCTGGGGCCAACGTCCTGACTTTC. The chain employs TRBV27 and TRBJ2-6; TRBD1 agrees at 7 bases. This CDR3 has 16 amino acids. Germline CDR1 and CDR2: MNHEY and SMNVEV (reference sequence). V trimming: 3 bases; J trimming: 0 bases; junction bases outside the gene matches: 2. The full variable domain, its missing parts supplied by reference TRBV27 and TRBJ2-6, is EAQVTQNPRYLITVTGKKLTVTCSQNMNHEYMSWYRQDPGLGLRQIYYSMNVEVTDKGDVPEGYKVSRKEKRNFPLILESPSPNQTSLYFCASSLGDSSGANVLTFGAGSRLTVL.